Presented here are 17 T cell receptor beta chains from one specimen sequenced in a study of spatial heterogeneity in lung cancer. TCRdb passed the 5' RACE reads through MiXCR, listing each CDR3 protein once. The sample yields approximately 16,000 distinct CDR3 sequences, 5% to 7.5% seen once. Regarding time point: blood at routine non-recurrence follow-up after resection. The sequenced sample was PBMCs, obtained at follow-up. These receptors all stem from a male donor with early-stage non-small cell lung cancer.

This clonotype was picked up many times. V is TRBV7-2 and J is TRBJ2-7; weak D call: TRBD2 (6 bases). V dropped 0 bases and J dropped 7 bases, with 13 bases sitting between them. Germline loops: CDR1 SGHTA, CDR2 FQGNSA. The CDR3 spans 14 residues. CDR3 sequence (DNA): TGTGCCAGCAGCTTAGCGACGGGGGAGGTTGAGCAGTACTTC. Its translation: CASSLATGEVEQYF.

This clonotype was detected many times. The chain carries TRBV5-1 and TRBJ2-7; the match to TRBD2 covers 9 bases. The CDR3 sequence is 17 residues long. V shed 3 bases, J shed 2 bases, and the junction held 12 bases outside the gene matches. Germline-derived CDR1 and CDR2 are SGHRS and YFSETQ. CDR3 coding DNA: TGCGCCAGCAGCTGGGGCTCCGGGACTAGCCCAACCTACGAGCAGTACTTC. Protein product: CASSWGSGTSPTYEQYF.

At least ten counts were recorded for this clonotype. The chain employs TRBV19 and TRBJ2-7; D uncertain. Deletions cut 3 bases from V and 8 bases from J, with 20 bases between. In germline, CDR1 is LNHDA, CDR2 SQIVND (reference sequence). The CDR3 is 15 amino acids. The chain's CDR3 is CASSMFSRPNGQQYF. In nucleotides, the CDR3 is TGTGCCAGTAGTATGTTTTCGCGGCCCAACGGGCAGCAGTACTTC.

This clonotype was seen many times. The rearrangement uses TRBV19 and TRBJ2-1; TRBD1 matches at 9 bases. V was pared by 4 bases and J by 4 bases, with 8 bases of the junction left unmatched. Per the germline V gene, CDR1 is LNHDA and CDR2 is SQIVND (reference sequence). CDR3 length equals 16 residues. CDR3 loop: CASSTQTGGSYNEQFF. DNA of the CDR3: TGTGCCAGTAGTACCCAGACAGGGGGGTCTTACAATGAGCAGTTCTTC.

The V call is TRBV28, the J call TRBJ1-1; D possibly corresponds to TRBD1 (5 bases). CDR3 size: 12 residues. The V gene lost 3 bases and the J gene lost 6 bases, with 8 bases spanning the gap. The germline V gene encodes CDR1 MDHEN and CDR2 SYDVKM. In nucleotides, the CDR3 is TGTGCCAGCAGTTTTGGGGCAGCTGAAGCTTTCTTT. Residues: CASSFGAAEAFF.

This clonotype showed up many times. The V gene is TRBV19, the J gene TRBJ2-2; D gene unclear. V gave up 8 bases and J gave up 4 bases, with 14 bases separating them. This CDR3 contains 14 residues. Germline CDR1 reads LNHDA; CDR2 reads SQIVND (reference sequence). Written as DNA, the CDR3 is TGTGCCAGTCAAGACCCGAGAGGCACCGGGGAGCTGTTTTTT. Translated: CASQDPRGTGELFF.

Within the sample, this clonotype is medium-sized. The chain joins TRBV20-1 to TRBJ2-3, with D unclear. Germline V gene data show CDR1 as DFQATT and CDR2 as SNEGSKA (reference sequence). CDR3 length equals 13 residues. V was clipped by 6 bases and J by 5 bases, with 15 bases between them. CDR3 protein: CSALGPLQDTQYF. The DNA of the CDR3 is TGCAGTGCCCTGGGCCCACTGCAAGATACGCAGTATTTT.

This clonotype is deemed medium-sized. The chain carries TRBV29-1 and TRBJ2-5, with 8 positions matching TRBD1. This CDR3 region has 12 residues. With 7 bases clipped from V and 1 base from J, the junction kept 2 bases outside the gene matches. Germline V gene lookup returns CDR1 SQVTM and CDR2 ANQGSEA. CDR3 residues: CSGQGTQETQYF. The DNA for the CDR3 is TGCAGCGGACAGGGGACCCAAGAGACCCAGTACTTC.

This clonotype appeared many times. The rearrangement uses TRBV28 and TRBJ1-2; D uncertain. The CDR3 is 16 amino acids. V was trimmed by 5 bases and J by 0 bases, leaving 16 bases between them. Per the germline V gene, CDR1 is MDHEN and CDR2 is SYDVKM. Written as DNA, the CDR3 is TGTGCCAGCAGTCCCGTCAATCTGTACGCTAACTATGGCTACACCTTC. This translates into CASSPVNLYANYGYTF.

The chain has TRBV11-2 and TRBJ2-2; the D is unclear. The CDR3 spans 16 residues. Germline V gene sequence: CDR1 SGHAT, CDR2 FQNNGV. Between the trimmed V and J ends, which lost 0 bases and 4 bases, there was a span of 12 bases. The CDR3: CASSLESSPSTGELFF. In DNA, the CDR3 is TGTGCCAGCAGCTTAGAGAGCTCCCCTTCCACCGGGGAGCTGTTTTTT.

This clonotype rates as medium-sized (0.01 to 0.1%). The CDR3 coding sequence is TGTGCCAGCAGCTTAATCTACGAGCAGTACTTC. Its protein is CASSLIYEQYF. The gene calls are TRBV11-2 and TRBJ2-7; no clear D. This CDR3 has 11 residues. The germline V gene has CDR1 SGHAT and CDR2 FQNNGV. V dropped 2 bases and J dropped 3 bases, with 2 bases sitting between them.

This clonotype was detected a few times. This chain uses TRBV20-1 with TRBJ2-1; D is possibly TRBD2 (6 bases). Germline CDR1 DFQATT, CDR2 SNEGSKA (reference sequence). V lost 7 bases and J lost 10, with 23 bases in between. CDR3 size: 14 residues. The CDR3 DNA reads TGCAGTGGGAGCAGGCGGGACTCCAACACGGAGCAGTTCTTC. Protein product: CSGSRRDSNTEQFF.

This clonotype has at least ten counts. The genes are TRBV7-2 and TRBJ2-1; no reliable D call. Deletions cut 10 bases from V and 9 bases from J, with 7 bases between. There are 9 residues in the CDR3. The germline V gene encodes CDR1 SGHTA and CDR2 FQGNSA. CDR3 DNA: TGTGCCACCGGCGGTGAGCAGTTCTTC. This codes for CATGGEQFF.

This clonotype was counted many times. The chain employs TRBV20-1 and TRBJ2-7; tentatively, D is TRBD2 (6 bases). CDR1 and CDR2 from the germline V gene are DFQATT and SNEGSKA (reference sequence). The ends were cut back, 3 bases at V and 4 bases at J, with 10 bases in the middle. The CDR3 is 12 residues long. The CDR3 is CSASGRSYEQYF. The CDR3 nucleotides are TGCAGTGCTAGCGGGAGATCGTACGAGCAGTACTTC.

This clonotype was observed at least ten times. Written as DNA, the CDR3 is TGCGCCAGCAGCTTTACAGGGAACACTGAAGCTTTCTTT. Amino acids: CASSFTGNTEAFF. The rearrangement joins TRBV5-1 to TRBJ1-1; D is possibly TRBD1 (5 bases). Trimming left V 2 bases short and J 1 base short, with 6 bases between. The germline V gene has CDR1 SGHRS and CDR2 YFSETQ. The CDR3 is 13 amino acids. Full variable domain (missing parts from reference TRBV5-1 and TRBJ1-1): KAGVTQTPRYLIKTRGQQVTLSCSPISGHRSVSWYQQTPGQGLQFLFEYFSETQRNKGNFPGRFSGRQFSNSRSEMNVSTLELGDSALYLCASSFTGNTEAFFGQGTRLTVV.

This clonotype occurred many times. This sequence joins TRBV27 and TRBJ2-3; the D call may be TRBD1 or TRBD2 (5 bases each). The CDR3 totals 14 residues. V shed 7 bases and J shed 9 bases, with 20 bases lying between them. Looked up from germline, CDR1 is MNHEY and CDR2 is SMNVEV (reference sequence). The CDR3: CASNTRDQELTQYF. CDR3 DNA sequence: TGTGCCAGCAACACTCGGGACCAGGAACTCACGCAGTATTTT.

The CDR3 region is CASSRLSAGGGTDTQYF. In DNA, the CDR3 is TGTGCCAGCAGCCGGCTTTCGGCGGGAGGGGGCACAGATACGCAGTATTTT. The chain carries TRBV7-2 and TRBJ2-3; 9 bases are shared with TRBD2. Germline V gene data show CDR1 as SGHTA and CDR2 as FQGNSA. CDR3 length: 17 amino acids. After removal of 5 bases from V and 1 base from J, the junction contained 10 bases not matched to a gene.